The sequence of this T cell receptor beta chain was determined in a study of spatial heterogeneity in lung cancer. Study overall: An average of more than ten raw reads was observed per unique TCR and UMI combination.

CDR3 length: 13 amino acids. Germline CDR1 is GTSNPN and CDR2 is SVGIG (reference sequence). The V gene lost 8 bases and the J gene lost 8 bases, with 19 bases spanning the gap. Time point indicated: sample taken at primary tumor resection. Unsorted whole RNA samples from tumor, nontumor lung or frozen PBMC were sequenced. A total of some 70 untreated early-stage non-small cell lung cancer patients served as donors. This clonotype is medium-sized in the sample. Its target is unknown. Overall study results and limits: More often at tumor resection than at routine follow-up, ubiquitous expanded tumor TCRs were detected in the blood.

A distinct unique molecular identifier was carried by each TCR cDNA molecule. TCRdb ran MiXCR on the 5' RACE reads and lists one entry per CDR3 protein. The sample lists about 10,000 distinct CDR3 sequences; roughly 5.1% were seen once. The V gene is TRBV30, the J gene TRBJ2-1; D is ambiguous. The origin of this receptor is a male donor with early-stage non-small cell lung cancer. The source material was PBMCs, sampled at surgery. The CDR3 coding sequence is TGTGCCGGGGTACTCCGTCTGGGATATGAGCAGTTCTTC. It is translated as CAGVLRLGYEQFF.